The clone carrying this T cell receptor (beta chain) showed up just a few times. These data come from a study of spatial heterogeneity in lung cancer. Across the study: When follow-up PBMC samples existed, they were sequenced (at a median of about 2 years after resection). Every unique TCR and UMI combination, on average, appeared more than ten times in raw reads.

Sample time point: blood at routine non-recurrence follow-up after resection. Whole RNA, isolated from tumor, nontumor lung or frozen PBMC, was sequenced without prior sorting. Deletions cut 7 bases from V and 0 bases from J, with 11 bases between. CDR3 length equals 14 residues. Germline V lookup: CDR1 LGHNT, CDR2 FRNRAP. TCRdb reanalysed the 5' RACE reads using MiXCR and keeps one entry per CDR3 protein. The sample includes about 47,000 distinct CDR3 sequences, roughly 8.1% of them seen just once. The material sequenced was PBMCs, taken at follow-up. The origin of this receptor is a female donor with early-stage non-small cell lung cancer. The V and J genes are TRBV12-5 and TRBJ2-3; D might be TRBD2 (6 bases). The CDR3 here is CASAPGSSTDTQYF. CDR3 sequence (DNA): TGTGCTAGTGCGCCCGGGAGTAGCACAGATACGCAGTATTTT.